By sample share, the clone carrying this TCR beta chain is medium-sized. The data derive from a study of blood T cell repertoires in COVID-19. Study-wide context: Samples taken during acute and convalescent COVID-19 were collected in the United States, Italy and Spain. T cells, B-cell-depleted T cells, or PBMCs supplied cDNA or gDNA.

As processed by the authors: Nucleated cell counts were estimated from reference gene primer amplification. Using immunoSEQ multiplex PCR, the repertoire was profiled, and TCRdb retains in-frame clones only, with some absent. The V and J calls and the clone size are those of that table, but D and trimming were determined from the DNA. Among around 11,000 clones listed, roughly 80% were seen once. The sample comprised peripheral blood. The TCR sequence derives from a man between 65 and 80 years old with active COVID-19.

The CDR3 sequence: CASSVVGPGGHNQPQHF. The CDR3 DNA follows: TGTGCCAGCAGCGTAGTGGGGCCGGGGGGTCACAATCAGCCCCAGCATTTT. This chain joins TRBV9 and TRBJ1-5, with D possibly being TRBD1 (5 bases). The CDR3 extends over 17 amino acids. Trimming left V 0 bases short and J 3 bases short, with 16 bases between. Germline CDR1 is SGDLS and CDR2 is YYNGEE.